This TCR beta chain was documented in a study of T cells after yellow fever vaccination. This clonotype turned up a few times. The ends lost 0 bases at V and 5 bases at J; junction bases unmatched: 5. The CDR3 is 15 amino acids. Germline V gene sequence: CDR1 SGHTA, CDR2 FQGTGA. TCRdb ran MiXCR on the 5' RACE reads and lists one entry per CDR3 protein. Seen here are about 400,000 distinct CDR3 sequences, approximately 10% observed once, and the top ten hold around 19%. This TCR derives from a man younger than 35 who received the YFV17D yellow fever vaccine. The material sequenced was PBMCs, taken on the day of the first yellow fever vaccination. The chain employs TRBV7-3 and TRBJ2-5, with 8 nucleotides matching TRBD1. CDR3 sequence: CASSLTAGGLETQYF. DNA for the CDR3: TGTGCCAGCAGCTTAACCGCAGGGGGCCTGGAGACCCAGTACTTC.